This T cell receptor beta chain derives from a study of blood T cell repertoires in COVID-19. Background on the study: Sites in the United States, Italy and Spain provided acute and convalescent COVID-19 samples.

Germline CDR1 reads MNHEY; CDR2 reads SMNVEV (reference sequence). V lost 5 bases and J lost 7; bases outside the gene matches: 7. The CDR3 spans 14 residues. This table comes from immunoSEQ multiplex PCR, and its TCRdb copy is limited to in-frame clones, with some not included. The sample lists some 290,000 clones, around 90% occurring once. Sequenced sample: peripheral blood. This TCR derives from a woman between 35 and 50 years old with COVID-19, enrolled during active disease. The rearrangement joins TRBV27 to TRBJ1-5; 8 bases map to TRBD1. CDR3 sequence reads: CASSPQGAWQPQHF. DNA for the CDR3: TGTGCCAGCAGTCCGCAGGGGGCATGGCAGCCCCAGCATTTT.